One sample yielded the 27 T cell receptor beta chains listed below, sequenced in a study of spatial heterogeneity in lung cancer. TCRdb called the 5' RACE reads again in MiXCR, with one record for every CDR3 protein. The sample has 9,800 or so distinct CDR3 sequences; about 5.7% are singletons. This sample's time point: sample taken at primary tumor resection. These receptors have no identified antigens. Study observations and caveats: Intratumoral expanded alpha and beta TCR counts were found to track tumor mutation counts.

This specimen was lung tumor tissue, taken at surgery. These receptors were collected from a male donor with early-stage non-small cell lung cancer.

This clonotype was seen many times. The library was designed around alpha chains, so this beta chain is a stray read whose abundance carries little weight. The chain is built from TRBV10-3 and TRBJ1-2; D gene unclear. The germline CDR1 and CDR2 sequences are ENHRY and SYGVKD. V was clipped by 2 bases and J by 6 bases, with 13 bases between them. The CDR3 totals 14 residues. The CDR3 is CAISENTKGNGYTF. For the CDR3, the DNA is TGTGCCATCAGTGAGAATACTAAAGGAAATGGCTACACCTTC.

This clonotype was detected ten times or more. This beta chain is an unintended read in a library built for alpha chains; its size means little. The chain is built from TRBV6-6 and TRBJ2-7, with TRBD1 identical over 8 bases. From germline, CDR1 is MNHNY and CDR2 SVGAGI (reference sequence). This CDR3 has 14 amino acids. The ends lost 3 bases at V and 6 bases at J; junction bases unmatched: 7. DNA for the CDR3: TGTGCCAGCAGTTATTACGGACAGGGCCGCGAGCAGTACGTC. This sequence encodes CASSYYGQGREQYV.

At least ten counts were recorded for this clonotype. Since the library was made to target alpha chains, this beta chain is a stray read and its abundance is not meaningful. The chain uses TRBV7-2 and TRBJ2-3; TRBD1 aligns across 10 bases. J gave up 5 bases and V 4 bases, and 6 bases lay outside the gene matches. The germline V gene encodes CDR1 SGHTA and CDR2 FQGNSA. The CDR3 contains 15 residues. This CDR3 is CASSSGQGVVDTQYF. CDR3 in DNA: TGTGCCAGCAGCTCCGGACAGGGGGTAGTAGATACGCAGTATTTT.

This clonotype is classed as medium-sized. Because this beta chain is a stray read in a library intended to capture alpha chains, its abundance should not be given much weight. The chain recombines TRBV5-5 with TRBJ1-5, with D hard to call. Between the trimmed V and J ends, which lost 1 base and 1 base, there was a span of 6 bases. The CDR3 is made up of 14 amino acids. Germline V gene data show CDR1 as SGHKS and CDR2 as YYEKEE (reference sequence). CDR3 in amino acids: CASSLTVSNQPQHF. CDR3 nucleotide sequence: TGTGCCAGCAGCTTGACAGTAAGCAATCAGCCCCAGCATTTT. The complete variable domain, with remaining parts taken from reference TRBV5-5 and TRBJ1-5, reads DAGVTQSPTHLIKTRGQQVTLRCSPISGHKSVSWYQQVLGQGPQFIFQYYEKEERGRGNFPDRFSARQFPNYSSELNVNALLLGDSALYLCASSLTVSNQPQHFGDGTRLSIL.

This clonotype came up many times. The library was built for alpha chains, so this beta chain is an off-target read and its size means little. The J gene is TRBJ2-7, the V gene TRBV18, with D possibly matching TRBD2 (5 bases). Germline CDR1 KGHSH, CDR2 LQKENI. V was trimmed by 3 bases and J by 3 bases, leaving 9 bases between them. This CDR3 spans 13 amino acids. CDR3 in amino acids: CASSPVGDYEQYF. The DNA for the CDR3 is TGTGCCAGCTCACCCGTCGGGGACTACGAGCAGTACTTC.

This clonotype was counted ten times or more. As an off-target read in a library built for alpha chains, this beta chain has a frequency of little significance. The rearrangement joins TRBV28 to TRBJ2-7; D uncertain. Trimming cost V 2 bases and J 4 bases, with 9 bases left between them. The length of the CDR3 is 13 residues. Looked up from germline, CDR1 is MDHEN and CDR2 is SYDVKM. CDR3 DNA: TGTGCCAGCAGTTTACCAGGACCGTACGAGCAGTACTTC. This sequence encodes CASSLPGPYEQYF. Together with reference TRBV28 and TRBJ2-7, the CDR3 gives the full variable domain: DVKVTQSSRYLVKRTGEKVFLECVQDMDHENMFWYRQDPGLGLRLIYFSYDVKMKEKGDIPEGYSVSREKKERFSLILESASTNQTSMYLCASSLPGPYEQYFGPGTRLTVT.

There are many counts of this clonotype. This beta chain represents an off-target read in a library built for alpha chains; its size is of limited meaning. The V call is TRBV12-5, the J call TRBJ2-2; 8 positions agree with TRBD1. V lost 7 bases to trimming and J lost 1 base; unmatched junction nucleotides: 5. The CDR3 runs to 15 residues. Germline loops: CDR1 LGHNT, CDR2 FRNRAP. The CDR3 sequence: CASAMGQVNTGELFF. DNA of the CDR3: TGTGCTAGTGCCATGGGACAGGTGAACACCGGGGAGCTGTTTTTT.

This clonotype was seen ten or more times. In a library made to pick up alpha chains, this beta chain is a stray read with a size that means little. CDR3 sequence (DNA): TGTGCCAGCAGTTACTCATCAGGGGTGAATGAGCAGTTCTTC. It translates to CASSYSSGVNEQFF. The chain is built from TRBV6-5 and TRBJ2-1, with D possibly matching TRBD1 (6 bases). This CDR3 contains 14 residues. V was clipped by 0 bases and J by 7 bases, with 10 bases between them. Germline V gene lookup returns CDR1 MNHEY and CDR2 SVGAGI.

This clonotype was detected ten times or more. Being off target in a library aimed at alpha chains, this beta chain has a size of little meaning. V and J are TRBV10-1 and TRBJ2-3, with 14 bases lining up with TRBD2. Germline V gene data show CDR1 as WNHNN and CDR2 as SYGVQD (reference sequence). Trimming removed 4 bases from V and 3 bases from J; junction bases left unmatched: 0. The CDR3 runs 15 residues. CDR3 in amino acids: CASSGLAGGTDTQYF. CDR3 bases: TGCGCCAGCAGTGGACTAGCGGGGGGGACAGATACGCAGTATTTT.

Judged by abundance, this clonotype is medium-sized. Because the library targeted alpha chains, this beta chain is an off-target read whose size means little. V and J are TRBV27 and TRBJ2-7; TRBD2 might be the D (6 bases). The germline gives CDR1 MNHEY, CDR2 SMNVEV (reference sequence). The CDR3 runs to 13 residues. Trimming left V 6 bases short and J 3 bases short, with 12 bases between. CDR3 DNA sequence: TGTGCCAGCAGAGGCGGGGTATACTACGAGCAGTACTTC. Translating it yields CASRGGVYYEQYF.

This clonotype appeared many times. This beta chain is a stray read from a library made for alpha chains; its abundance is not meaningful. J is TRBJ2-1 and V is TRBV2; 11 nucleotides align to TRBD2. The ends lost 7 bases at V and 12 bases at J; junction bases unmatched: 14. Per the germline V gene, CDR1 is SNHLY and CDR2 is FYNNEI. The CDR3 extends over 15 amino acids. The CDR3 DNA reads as TGTGCCAGCACCACCCCGGCTAGCGGGAGGTCGGGGCAGTTCTTC. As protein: CASTTPASGRSGQFF.

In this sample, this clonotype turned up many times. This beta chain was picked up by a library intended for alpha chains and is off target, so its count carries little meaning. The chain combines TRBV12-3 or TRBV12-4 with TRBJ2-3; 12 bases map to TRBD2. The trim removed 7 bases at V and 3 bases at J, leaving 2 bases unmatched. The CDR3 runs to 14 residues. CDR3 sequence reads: CASTGLAGTDTQYF. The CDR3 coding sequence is TGTGCCAGCACCGGACTAGCGGGGACAGATACGCAGTATTTT.

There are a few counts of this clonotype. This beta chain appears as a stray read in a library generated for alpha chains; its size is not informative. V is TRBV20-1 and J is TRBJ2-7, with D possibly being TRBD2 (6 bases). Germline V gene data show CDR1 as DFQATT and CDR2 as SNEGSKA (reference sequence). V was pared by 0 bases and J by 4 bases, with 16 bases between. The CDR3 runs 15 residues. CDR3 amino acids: CSAREARLGNYEQYF. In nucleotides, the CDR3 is TGCAGTGCTAGAGAAGCGCGACTAGGAAATTACGAGCAGTACTTC.

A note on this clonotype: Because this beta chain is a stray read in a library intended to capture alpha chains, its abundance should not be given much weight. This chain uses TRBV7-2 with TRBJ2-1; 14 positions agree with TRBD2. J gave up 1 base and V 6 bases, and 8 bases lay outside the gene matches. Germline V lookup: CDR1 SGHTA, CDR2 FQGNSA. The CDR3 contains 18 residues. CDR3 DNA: TGTGCCAGCAGACCGGGACTAGCGGGAGAGTGGTCCTACAATGAGCAGTTCTTC. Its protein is CASRPGLAGEWSYNEQFF.

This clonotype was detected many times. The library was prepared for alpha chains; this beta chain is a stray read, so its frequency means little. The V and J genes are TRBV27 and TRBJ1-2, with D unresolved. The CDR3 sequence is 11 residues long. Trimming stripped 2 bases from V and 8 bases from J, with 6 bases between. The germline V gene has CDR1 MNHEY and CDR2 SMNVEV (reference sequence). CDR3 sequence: CASSLRCGYTF. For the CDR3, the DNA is TGTGCCAGCAGTTTAAGGTGCGGCTACACCTTC.

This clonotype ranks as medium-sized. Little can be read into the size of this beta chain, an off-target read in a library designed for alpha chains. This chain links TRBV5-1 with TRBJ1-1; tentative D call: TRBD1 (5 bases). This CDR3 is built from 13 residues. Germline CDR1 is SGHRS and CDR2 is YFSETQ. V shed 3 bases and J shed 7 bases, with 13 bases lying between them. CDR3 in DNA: TGCGCCAGCAGCTGGGGGGGTTCCGATGAAGCTTTCTTT. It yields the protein CASSWGGSDEAFF.

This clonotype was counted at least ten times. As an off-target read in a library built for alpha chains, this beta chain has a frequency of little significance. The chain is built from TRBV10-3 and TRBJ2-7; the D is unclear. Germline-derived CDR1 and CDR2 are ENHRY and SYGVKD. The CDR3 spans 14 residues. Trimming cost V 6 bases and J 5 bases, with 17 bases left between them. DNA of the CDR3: TGTGCCATCAGCATCTCCGGGCAGAAGAACGAGCAGTACTTC. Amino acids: CAISISGQKNEQYF.

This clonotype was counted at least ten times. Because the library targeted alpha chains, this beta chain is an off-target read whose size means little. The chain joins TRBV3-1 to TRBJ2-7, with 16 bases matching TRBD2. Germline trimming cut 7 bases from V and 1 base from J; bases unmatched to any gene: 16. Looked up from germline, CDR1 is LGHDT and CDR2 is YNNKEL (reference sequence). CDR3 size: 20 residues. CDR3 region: CASIAHPGLAGGPRSYEQYV. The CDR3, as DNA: TGTGCCAGCATAGCACACCCGGGACTAGCGGGGGGGCCGCGGTCCTACGAGCAGTACGTC.

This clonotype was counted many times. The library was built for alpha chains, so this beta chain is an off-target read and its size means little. The CDR3 loop reads CASSSPVRGDTQYF. Here the CDR3 DNA reads TGTGCCAGCAGCTCGCCGGTGCGAGGAGATACGCAGTATTTT. The chain has TRBV5-6 and TRBJ2-3, with no clear D. CDR3 length equals 14 residues. V was shortened by 3 bases and J by 5 bases, with 13 bases between the two germline ends. CDR1 is SGHDT, CDR2 YYEEEE, per germline. Combining the CDR3 with reference TRBV5-6 and TRBJ2-3 gives the whole variable domain DAGVTQSPTHLIKTRGQQVTLRCSPKSGHDTVSWYQQALGQGPQFIFQYYEEEERQRGNFPDRFSGHQFPNYSSELNVNALLLGDSALYLCASSSPVRGDTQYFGPGTRLTVL.

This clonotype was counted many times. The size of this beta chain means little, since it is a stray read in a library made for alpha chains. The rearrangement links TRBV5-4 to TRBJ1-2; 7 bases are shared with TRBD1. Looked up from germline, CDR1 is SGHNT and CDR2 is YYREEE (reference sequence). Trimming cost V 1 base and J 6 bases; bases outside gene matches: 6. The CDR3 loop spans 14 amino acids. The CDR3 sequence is CASSLPTGLHGYTF. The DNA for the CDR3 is TGTGCCAGCAGCTTGCCGACAGGGCTACATGGCTACACCTTC.

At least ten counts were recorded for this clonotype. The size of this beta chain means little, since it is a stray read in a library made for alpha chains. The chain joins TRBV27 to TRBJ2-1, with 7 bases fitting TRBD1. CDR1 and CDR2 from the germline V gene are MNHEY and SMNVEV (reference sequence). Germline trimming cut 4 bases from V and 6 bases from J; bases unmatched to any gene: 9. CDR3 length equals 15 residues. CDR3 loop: CASSYRGGVVNEQFF. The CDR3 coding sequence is TGTGCCAGCAGTTACAGGGGTGGAGTTGTCAATGAGCAGTTCTTC.

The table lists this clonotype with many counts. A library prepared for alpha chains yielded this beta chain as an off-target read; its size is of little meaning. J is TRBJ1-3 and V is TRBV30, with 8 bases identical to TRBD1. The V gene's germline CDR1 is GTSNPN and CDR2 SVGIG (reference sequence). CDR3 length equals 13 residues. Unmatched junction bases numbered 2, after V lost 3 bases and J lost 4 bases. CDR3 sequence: CAWSRQGGNTIYF. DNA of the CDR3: TGTGCCTGGAGCCGACAGGGGGGAAACACCATATATTTT.

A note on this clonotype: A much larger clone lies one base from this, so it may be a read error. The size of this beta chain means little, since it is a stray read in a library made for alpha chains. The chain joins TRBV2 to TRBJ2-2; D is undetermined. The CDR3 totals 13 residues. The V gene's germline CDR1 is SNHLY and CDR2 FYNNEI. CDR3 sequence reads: CVSRYLGTGELFF. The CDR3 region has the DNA TGTGTCAGCAGATATTTGGGAACCGGGGAGCTGTTTTTT.

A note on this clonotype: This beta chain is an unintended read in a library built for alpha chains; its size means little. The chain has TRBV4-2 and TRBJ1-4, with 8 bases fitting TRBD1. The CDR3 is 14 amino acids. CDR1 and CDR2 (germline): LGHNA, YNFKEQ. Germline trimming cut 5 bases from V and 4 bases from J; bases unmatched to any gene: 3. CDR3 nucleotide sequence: TGTGCCAGCAGCGATGGACAGGGTAATGAAAAACTGTTTTTT. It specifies CASSDGQGNEKLFF.

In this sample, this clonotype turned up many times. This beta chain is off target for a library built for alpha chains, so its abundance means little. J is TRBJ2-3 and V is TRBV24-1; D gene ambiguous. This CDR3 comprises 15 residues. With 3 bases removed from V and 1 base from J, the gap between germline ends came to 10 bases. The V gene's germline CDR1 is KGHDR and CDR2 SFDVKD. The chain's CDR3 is CATSDGGIRTDTQYF. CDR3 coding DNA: TGTGCCACCAGTGATGGTGGGATACGCACAGATACGCAGTATTTT.

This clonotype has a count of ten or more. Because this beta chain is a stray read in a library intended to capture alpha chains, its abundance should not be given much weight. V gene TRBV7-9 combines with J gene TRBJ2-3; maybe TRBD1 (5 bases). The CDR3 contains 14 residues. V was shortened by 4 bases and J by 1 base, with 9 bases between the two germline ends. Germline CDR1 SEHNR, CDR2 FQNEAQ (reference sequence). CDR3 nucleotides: TGTGCCAGCAGCTCAGGGTTAGGCACAGATACGCAGTATTTT. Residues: CASSSGLGTDTQYF.

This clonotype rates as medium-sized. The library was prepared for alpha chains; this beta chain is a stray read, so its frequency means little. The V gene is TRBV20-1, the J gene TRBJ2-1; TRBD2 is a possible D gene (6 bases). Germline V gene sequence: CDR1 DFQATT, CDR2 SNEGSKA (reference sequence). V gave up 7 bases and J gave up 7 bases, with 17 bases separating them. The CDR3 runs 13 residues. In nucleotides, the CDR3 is TGCAGTGTCACCCGGATGGGGGGAAATGAGCAGTTCTTC. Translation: CSVTRMGGNEQFF.